This TCR beta chain was sequenced during a study of PD-1 blockade in classical Hodgkin lymphoma. Time point noted: cycle 4 day 1 (C4D1), after less than seven weeks of nivolumab. No patient escaped relapse after autologous stem cell transplantation, and brentuximab vedotin exposure varied. Out of thawed PBMCs, magnetic negative selection purified CD4+ T cells. The repertoire was sequenced with immunoSEQ multiplex PCR; TCRdb's copy has only in-frame clones and lacks some. The data hold roughly 29,000 clones, with 70% to 85% observed a single time. The V end was cut by 5 bases, the J end by 3 bases, with 14 bases between. This CDR3 is 13 amino acids long. Germline loops: CDR1 SQVTM, CDR2 ANQGSEA.

The V and J genes are TRBV29-1 and TRBJ2-7; weak D call: TRBD1 (6 bases). Source: CD4+ T cells from blood, taken before the fourth cycle of nivolumab. The clonotype was recovered from a human donor with classical Hodgkin lymphoma. The CDR3 sequence: CSVIIRTDYEQYF. The CDR3, as DNA: TGCAGCGTTATAATCCGGACAGACTACGAGCAGTACTTC.